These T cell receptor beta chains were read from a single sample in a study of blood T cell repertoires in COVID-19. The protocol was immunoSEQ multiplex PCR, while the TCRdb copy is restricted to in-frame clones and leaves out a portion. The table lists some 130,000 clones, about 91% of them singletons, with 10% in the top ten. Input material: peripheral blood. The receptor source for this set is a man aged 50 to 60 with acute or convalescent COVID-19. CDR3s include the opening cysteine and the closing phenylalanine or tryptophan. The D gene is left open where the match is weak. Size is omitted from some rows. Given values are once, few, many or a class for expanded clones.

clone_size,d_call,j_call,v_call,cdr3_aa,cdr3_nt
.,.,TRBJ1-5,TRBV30,CAWSASGVQPQHF,TGTGCCTGGAGTGCCAGCGGGGTTCAGCCCCAGCATTTT
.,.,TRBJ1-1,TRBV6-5,CASSYRGFGTEAFF,TGTGCCAGCAGTTACAGGGGTTTTGGCACTGAAGCTTTCTTT
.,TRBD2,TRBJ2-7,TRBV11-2,CASSLDVAGAPYEQYF,TGTGCCAGCAGCTTAGATGTAGCGGGAGCGCCCTACGAGCAGTACTTC
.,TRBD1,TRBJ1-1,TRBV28,CASSPPTGMNTEAFF,TGTGCCAGCAGTCCTCCGACAGGGATGAACACTGAAGCTTTCTTT
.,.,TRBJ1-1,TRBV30,CAWSVGGFTEAFF,TGTGCCTGGAGCGTCGGAGGGTTCACTGAAGCTTTCTTT
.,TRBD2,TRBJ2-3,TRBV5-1,CASTPKAGGDTQYF,TGCGCCAGCACCCCAAAAGCGGGGGGAGATACGCAGTATTTT
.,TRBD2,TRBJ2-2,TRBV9,CASSERSGLAGGRGGELFF,TGTGCCAGCAGCGAACGGAGTGGACTAGCGGGGGGCCGAGGTGGGGAGCTGTTTTTT
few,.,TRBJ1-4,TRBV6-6,CASSYSTLNEKLFF,TGTGCCAGCAGTTACTCGACTCTTAATGAAAAACTGTTTTTT
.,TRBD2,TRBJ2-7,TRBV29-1,CSVGSGIGQYF,TGCAGCGTTGGTAGCGGGATAGGGCAGTACTTC
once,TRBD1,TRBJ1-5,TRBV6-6,CASRTGKAPANQPQHF,TGTGCCAGCAGGACAGGGAAGGCCCCCGCTAATCAGCCCCAGCATTTT
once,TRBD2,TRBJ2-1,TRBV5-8,CASSLAETSGGYNEQFF,TGTGCCAGCAGCTTGGCCGAGACTAGCGGTGGATACAATGAGCAGTTCTTC
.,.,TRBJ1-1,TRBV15,CATSRDWSNTEAFF,TGTGCCACCAGCAGAGATTGGAGTAACACTGAAGCTTTCTTT
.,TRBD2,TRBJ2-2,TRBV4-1,CASSLNELAGTGELFF,TGCGCCAGCAGCCTCAACGAACTAGCGGGCACCGGGGAGCTGTTTTTT
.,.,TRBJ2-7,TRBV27,CASSLSGVRPSYEQYF,TGTGCCAGCAGTTTATCAGGGGTTAGGCCCTCCTACGAGCAGTACTTC
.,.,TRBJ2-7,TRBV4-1,CASSQGGGISEQYF,TGCGCCAGCAGCCAGGGGGGTGGAATTTCCGAGCAGTACTTC
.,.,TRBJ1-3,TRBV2,CASSEAPVHSGNTIYF,TGTGCCAGCAGTGAAGCCCCGGTCCACTCTGGAAACACCATATATTTT
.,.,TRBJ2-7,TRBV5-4,CASSLESTSPYEQYF,TGTGCCAGCAGCTTGGAGTCGACAAGCCCCTACGAGCAGTACTTC
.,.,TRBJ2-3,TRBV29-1,CSVFRGSTDTQYF,TGCAGCGTGTTCCGCGGGAGCACAGATACGCAGTATTTT
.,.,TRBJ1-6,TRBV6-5,CASSYSGTEGSALHF,TGTGCCAGCAGTTACTCTGGGACGGAGGGCTCGGCCCTCCACTTT
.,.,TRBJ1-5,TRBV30,CAWNRAAGNQPQHF,TGTGCCTGGAACCGGGCGGCGGGGAATCAGCCCCAGCATTTT